Only one count was recorded for the clone carrying this TCR beta chain. These data come from a study of blood T cell repertoires in COVID-19. Study as a whole: Acute-phase and convalescent COVID-19 samples originated in the United States, Italy and Spain. From T cells, B-cell-depleted T cells, or PBMCs came the material, which was cDNA or gDNA.

In the original processing: Reference gene primer amplification gave nucleated cell count estimates. Produced via immunoSEQ multiplex PCR; TCRdb's table is partial and in-frame only. The DNA gave D and trimming, while V, J and clone size come from that table. The profile covers 300,000 to 400,000 clones, with more than 70% appearing a single time and 3% taken by the ten largest. This CDR3 has 15 amino acids. V dropped 2 bases and J dropped 6; count of bases not matched to a gene: 9. Per the germline V gene, CDR1 is GTSNPN and CDR2 is SVGIG (reference sequence). The sample consisted of peripheral blood. The chain combines TRBV30 with TRBJ2-3; 9 bases align to TRBD2. This TCR came from a man aged 30 to 39 with active or convalescent COVID-19. CDR3 coding DNA: TGTGCCTGGAGTTTCGCGGGGGGGCGTTGGGATACGCAGTATTTT. Protein sequence: CAWSFAGGRWDTQYF.